These 21 T cell receptor beta chains came from one sample sequenced in a study of Graves' ophthalmopathy and Graves' hyperthyroidism (dated 2018 in TCRdb). Sequencing took place on an Illumina HiSeq 2000. For repertoire sequencing, TCR beta CDR3 regions were amplified from RNA transcripts. HTBI primers and the Qiagen OneStep RT-PCR kit were used in a first-round RT-PCR, which was followed by a second-round multiplex PCR, size selection and purification. The public reads were quality trimmed at Q25 with fastp and then assembled into clones with MiXCR by TCRdb, keeping productive beta chains. A single entry per CDR3 protein holds the most common genes and DNA from its merged rows. The sample table shows around 520,000 distinct CDR3 sequences, and about two fifths are seen once. The ten largest clones represent roughly 4% of the sample. The sequenced sample consisted of peripheral blood or thyroid tissue (not recorded which). These receptors came from an adult man with Graves' hyperthyroidism.

This clonotype came up a few times. The V call is TRBV19, the J call TRBJ1-1, with TRBD1 matching 7 bases. The ends lost 4 bases at V and 5 bases at J; junction bases unmatched: 7. The CDR3 covers 14 residues. The V gene's germline CDR1 is LNHDA and CDR2 SQIVND (reference sequence). The CDR3 DNA reads TGTGCCAGTAGTAGTAACAGGGGAAAAACTGAAGCTTTCTTT. This encodes CASSSNRGKTEAFF. The whole variable domain, remainder taken from reference TRBV19 and TRBJ1-1, is DGGITQSPKYLFRKEGQNVTLSCEQNLNHDAMYWYRQDPGQGLRLIYYSQIVNDFQKGDIAEGYSVSREKKESFPLTVTSAQKNPTAFYLCASSSNRGKTEAFFGQGTRLTVV.

The chain links TRBV29-1 to TRBJ2-7; D ambiguous. V lost 1 base to trimming and J lost 3 bases, with 7 bases between them. This CDR3 has 12 amino acids. Germline CDR1 and CDR2: SQVTM and ANQGSEA. CDR3 sequence: CSVEVRNYEQYF. The CDR3 region has the DNA TGCAGCGTTGAAGTTAGGAACTACGAGCAGTACTTC.

This clonotype was detected ten times or more. The chain recombines TRBV7-8 with TRBJ1-3, with D unresolved. Trimming took off 2 bases at V and 7 bases at J, with 6 bases between the two ends. This CDR3 has 12 amino acids. CDR1 and CDR2 from the germline V gene are SGHVS and FQNEAQ. Written as DNA, the CDR3 is TGTGCCAGCAGCTTATCCCAGAACACCATATATTTT. Translation gives CASSLSQNTIYF.

The V gene is TRBV7-9, the J gene TRBJ1-6; TRBD1 might be the D (6 bases). The V and J ends lost 3 bases and 1 base respectively, with 13 bases between them. The CDR3 contains 17 residues. CDR1 is SEHNR, CDR2 FQNEAQ, per germline (reference sequence). The CDR3 DNA reads as TGTGCCAGCAGCTTGGTACCAGGGGTGTCCTATAATTCACCCCTCCACTTT. Its protein is CASSLVPGVSYNSPLHF.

There are a few counts of this clonotype. The chain employs TRBV7-9 and TRBJ1-1; possibly TRBD1 for D (5 bases). Germline V gives CDR1 SEHNR, CDR2 FQNEAQ (reference sequence). The CDR3 is made up of 14 amino acids. Deletions cut 3 bases from V and 6 bases from J, with 14 bases between. Here the CDR3 reads CASSLTSGGAEAFF. The CDR3 coding sequence is TGTGCCAGCAGCTTGACTAGCGGGGGGGCTGAAGCTTTCTTT.

V is TRBV7-9 and J is TRBJ2-7; 10 bases agree with TRBD1. Germline V lookup: CDR1 SEHNR, CDR2 FQNEAQ (reference sequence). The CDR3 has 16 amino acids. V was pared by 5 bases and J by 2 bases, with 9 bases of the junction left unmatched. The CDR3 sequence is CASSPAADRGPYEQYF. The CDR3, as DNA: TGTGCCAGCAGCCCCGCCGCCGACAGGGGGCCCTACGAGCAGTACTTC.

The genes are TRBV7-6 and TRBJ2-5; 8 bases align to TRBD1. After removal of 4 bases from V and 2 bases from J, the junction contained 6 bases not matched to a gene. Germline V gives CDR1 SGHVS, CDR2 FNYEAQ. This CDR3 is built from 15 residues. The CDR3 loop is CASSSTRGLQETQYF. CDR3 sequence (DNA): TGTGCCAGCAGCTCCACCAGGGGGCTTCAAGAGACCCAGTACTTC.

This sequence joins TRBV25-1 and TRBJ1-3, with no clear D. The ends were cut back, 4 bases at V and 0 bases at J, with 13 bases in the middle. In germline, CDR1 is MGHDK, CDR2 SYGVNS. The CDR3 spans 16 residues. The CDR3 DNA follows: TGTGCCAGCAGTGCTATCCCGCGTCACTCTGGAAACACCATATATTTT. This translates into CASSAIPRHSGNTIYF.

This clonotype occurred a few times. This rearrangement joins TRBV7-6 to TRBJ2-3, with TRBD2 matching over 10 bases. This CDR3 has 14 residues. Germline V gives CDR1 SGHVS, CDR2 FNYEAQ. Trimming took 5 bases from V and 6 from J; bases not matched to a gene: 5. For the CDR3, the DNA is TGTGCCAGCAGCGCGGGACTAGCGCGGGATACGCAGTATTTT. Translating it yields CASSAGLARDTQYF.

The chain carries TRBV7-9 and TRBJ2-5; 9 bases match TRBD2. J was trimmed by 5 bases and V by 3 bases; bases with no gene match: 7. The CDR3 spans 15 residues. The germline V gene encodes CDR1 SEHNR and CDR2 FQNEAQ (reference sequence). CDR3 amino acids: CASSLRLADGETQYF. The CDR3 DNA reads TGTGCCAGCAGCTTGCGACTAGCGGACGGGGAGACCCAGTACTTC.

This clonotype was seen just once. The chain uses TRBV7-9 and TRBJ2-3; TRBD1 aligns across 7 bases. The CDR3 is 17 amino acids. The germline V gene encodes CDR1 SEHNR and CDR2 FQNEAQ (reference sequence). The ends lost 6 bases at V and 4 bases at J; junction bases unmatched: 16. CDR3 nucleotide sequence: TGTGCCAGCAGTGAAAAGCGGACGTGGGGACAGTCAGATACGCAGTATTTT. Protein: CASSEKRTWGQSDTQYF.

This clonotype occurred a few times. The chain combines TRBV6-1 with TRBJ1-4; weak D call: TRBD1 (6 bases). The CDR3 extends over 13 amino acids. CDR1 and CDR2 from the germline V gene are MNHNS and SASEGT. The V end lost 3 bases, the J end lost 7 bases, and 9 bases lay between the germline ends. Here the CDR3 DNA reads TGTGCCAGCAGTGACATCAGGGGTGAAAAACTGTTTTTT. Protein: CASSDIRGEKLFF.

This clonotype showed up many times. V gene TRBV6-1 combines with J gene TRBJ2-7; 9 nucleotides match TRBD1. CDR1 and CDR2 (germline): MNHNS, SASEGT. The CDR3 contains 13 residues. V trimming: 5 bases; J trimming: 3 bases; junction bases outside the gene matches: 2. CDR3 DNA: TGTGCCAGCAGTACAGGGGGCTACTACGAGCAGTACTTC. It translates to CASSTGGYYEQYF.

The chain couples TRBV6-5 to TRBJ1-1, with D uncertain. CDR3 length: 17 residues. The V and J ends lost 1 base and 5 bases respectively, with 20 bases between them. Germline CDR1 and CDR2: MNHEY and SVGAGI. This CDR3 reads CASSYFRPAPGRTEAFF. CDR3 nucleotides: TGTGCCAGCAGTTACTTTAGGCCAGCCCCCGGCCGAACTGAAGCTTTCTTT.

This clonotype showed up many times. The genes are TRBV2 and TRBJ1-5, with D possibly being TRBD1 (6 bases). The V and J ends lost 9 bases and 7 bases respectively, with 16 bases between them. The CDR3 is 13 residues long. Per germline, CDR1 SNHLY and CDR2 FYNNEI. CDR3 in DNA: TGTGCCAGAGGTCCGGGGGGCCGACAGCCCCAGCATTTT. Translating it yields CARGPGGRQPQHF.

Many counts were recorded for this clonotype. The rearrangement joins TRBV6-5 to TRBJ1-3, with TRBD1 as a possible D gene (5 bases). CDR1 and CDR2 (germline): MNHEY, SVGAGI. The length of the CDR3 is 14 residues. Trimming stripped 5 bases from V and 2 bases from J, with 10 bases between. CDR3 protein: CASSPGHPGNTIYF. Written as DNA, the CDR3 is TGTGCCAGCAGTCCCGGACACCCTGGAAACACCATATATTTT.

The CDR3 spells CSAKLFGLAGDSEQFF. For the CDR3, the DNA is TGCAGTGCCAAACTATTTGGACTAGCGGGAGATTCTGAGCAGTTCTTC. The rearrangement links TRBV20-1 to TRBJ2-1; TRBD2 aligns across 13 bases. This CDR3 spans 16 amino acids. CDR1 and CDR2 from the germline V gene are DFQATT and SNEGSKA (reference sequence). V was clipped by 6 bases and J by 9 bases; unmatched bases: 14.

The gene calls are TRBV5-1 and TRBJ1-1, with TRBD1 as a possible D gene (5 bases). The CDR3 runs 16 residues. V lost 2 bases, J lost 5 bases, and 19 bases lay in between. Germline lookup yields CDR1 SGHRS and CDR2 YFSETQ. The CDR3 DNA sequence: TGCGCCAGCAGCTTCGAGAGCAGCGGGGGAGGGACTGAAGCTTTCTTT. Its translation: CASSFESSGGGTEAFF.

This clonotype showed up many times. The chain recombines TRBV15 with TRBJ1-2, with no clear D. Germline CDR1 and CDR2: LNHNV and YYDKDF (reference sequence). The CDR3 has 16 residues. V was cut by 0 bases and J by 4 bases, with 15 bases left in between. The CDR3 DNA follows: TGTGCCACCAGCAGAGATATTGCGGGCCCGGGCTATGGCTACACCTTC. The encoded protein is CATSRDIAGPGYGYTF.

This clonotype was detected ten times or more. This sequence joins TRBV14 and TRBJ2-7; D assignment may be TRBD1 or TRBD2 (5 bases each). This CDR3 is built from 14 residues. V lost 6 bases and J 6 bases, leaving 18 bases between the germline ends. Germline-derived CDR1 and CDR2 are SGHDN and FVKESK. CDR3 DNA: TGTGCCAGCAGTCGGGGACCTTCCCGCGGCGAGCAGTACTTC. As protein: CASSRGPSRGEQYF.

There are a few counts of this clonotype. The CDR3 does not close with the conserved phenylalanine or tryptophan, likely indicating a read error. It is unclear where the CDR3 begins or ends on the DNA, so no DNA is shown, and the CDR3 is as TCRdb lists it. The chain recombines TRBV20-1 with TRBJ2-7; TRBD2 is taken as the D call from the table, unchecked against the DNA. Germline V gene sequence: CDR1 DFQATT, CDR2 SNEGSKA (reference sequence). The CDR3 has 8 amino acids, counting both end residues. The chain's CDR3 is CSAAGLAG.